The clone carrying this T cell receptor (beta chain) came up a few times. The sample comes from a study of CDR3 diversity in severe acne. TCRdb redid the calling of the PCR reads with MiXCR, one entry per CDR3 protein. The sample contains fewer than 100,000 distinct CDR3 sequences, under 65% of which appear only once. V was clipped by 3 bases and J by 1 base; unmatched bases: 2. This CDR3 comprises 14 residues. Per the germline V gene, CDR1 is SGHAT and CDR2 is FQNNGV. The rearrangement joins TRBV11-2 to TRBJ2-7; 8 bases align to TRBD1. The specimen sequenced was blood. The source of this sequence is a male donor in good health, without acne. The CDR3 is CASSFGQGSYEQYF. The CDR3 nucleotides read TGTGCCAGCAGCTTCGGACAGGGTTCCTACGAGCAGTACTTC. Together with reference TRBV11-2 and TRBJ2-7, the CDR3 gives the full variable domain: EAGVAQSPRYKIIEKRQSVAFWCNPISGHATLYWYQQILGQGPKLLIQFQNNGVVDDSQLPKDRFSAERLKGVDSTLKIQPAKLEDSAVYLCASSFGQGSYEQYFGPGTRLTVT.